The next 18 T cell receptor beta chains were all read from a single sample in a study of cytomegalovirus exposure and HLA in healthy donors. Repertoires were generated with immunoSEQ multiplex PCR, while TCRdb's copy carries only in-frame clones and drops some. In the table there are 150,000 or so clones, approximately 87% of which are singletons. The material sequenced was PBMCs. The receptors derive from a woman in her thirties in good health and CMV-seronegative.

This chain links TRBV6-5 with TRBJ2-3; 7 bases line up with TRBD2. V lost 7 bases, J lost 0 bases, and 1 base stayed unmatched. The germline V gene has CDR1 MNHEY and CDR2 SVGAGI. The CDR3 runs to 13 residues. This chain's CDR3 is CASKRGSTDTQYF. DNA for the CDR3: TGTGCCAGCAAGCGGGGTAGCACAGATACGCAGTATTTT.

The chain is built from TRBV11-2 and TRBJ2-3, with 9 bases lining up with TRBD1. The V and J ends lost 3 bases and 14 bases, in that order; junction bases with no gene match: 12. Germline assignment: CDR1 SGHAT and CDR2 FQNNGV. The CDR3 is made up of 14 amino acids. This chain's CDR3 is CASSFGPWGTGRYF. CDR3 DNA sequence: TGTGCCAGCAGCTTCGGGCCTTGGGGGACAGGGCGGTATTTT.

The gene calls are TRBV7-2 and TRBJ2-1; TRBD1 is a possible D gene (6 bases). This CDR3 contains 12 residues. Germline V gene sequence: CDR1 SGHTA, CDR2 FQGNSA. V was trimmed by 3 bases and J by 8 bases, leaving 8 bases between them. The CDR3 nucleotides read TGTGCCAGCAGCTTCAGGGGCGATGAGCAGTTCTTC. This encodes CASSFRGDEQFF.

This rearrangement joins TRBV5-1 to TRBJ1-1; the match to TRBD1 covers 9 bases. The CDR3 is 14 amino acids. Losses at the gene ends were 4 bases for V and 1 base for J; bases not matched to a gene: 2. Germline loops: CDR1 SGHRS, CDR2 YFSETQ. CDR3 in amino acids: CASSKDRGNTEAFF. CDR3 nucleotides: TGCGCCAGCAGCAAGGACAGGGGGAACACTGAAGCTTTCTTT.

The J gene is TRBJ1-2, the V gene TRBV6-1, with unresolved D. Germline CDR1 is MNHNS and CDR2 is SASEGT. The CDR3 is 9 amino acids. The V end was cut by 3 bases, the J end by 13 bases, with 6 bases between. CDR3 residues: CASSDQATF. The CDR3 nucleotides read TGTGCCAGCAGTGATCAAGCCACCTTC.

The chain couples TRBV4-3 to TRBJ2-1, with 9 positions matching TRBD1. This CDR3 comprises 15 residues. Germline loops: CDR1 LGHNA, CDR2 YSLEER. The V segment lost 1 base and the J segment 10 bases; nucleotides outside the gene matches: 8. The CDR3 region is CASSQGTGDNVEQFF. As DNA, the CDR3 is TGCGCCAGCAGCCAAGGGACAGGGGACAATGTGGAGCAGTTCTTC.

To note about this clone: This CDR3 is also generated by other DNA sequences in the sample. The V call is TRBV29-1, the J call TRBJ2-7; 7 nucleotides agree with TRBD2. Germline V gene sequence: CDR1 SQVTM, CDR2 ANQGSEA. The V segment lost 3 bases and the J segment 2 bases; nucleotides outside the gene matches: 7. CDR3 size: 14 residues. In DNA form, the CDR3 reads TGCAGCGTTGAGTTACCTAGCGGAGCCTACGAGCAGTACTTC. It is translated as CSVELPSGAYEQYF.

The chain combines TRBV27 with TRBJ2-3, with 7 bases fitting TRBD2. The CDR3 is 17 amino acids. V lost 7 bases and J lost 0; bases outside the gene matches: 13. The germline V gene has CDR1 MNHEY and CDR2 SMNVEV (reference sequence). The CDR3 nucleotides read TGTGCCAGCAAAACTCCATTCAGGGAGGGTAGCACAGATACGCAGTATTTT. It yields the protein CASKTPFREGSTDTQYF.

The V call is TRBV7-6, the J call TRBJ1-4; TRBD1 agrees at 11 bases. The CDR3 covers 15 residues. V was clipped by 4 bases and J by 10 bases; unmatched bases: 8. Germline V CDR1 and CDR2: SGHVS, FNYEAQ. CDR3 loop: CASSSPDRGRVKLFF. In DNA, the CDR3 is TGTGCCAGCAGCTCGCCGGACAGGGGGCGGGTAAAACTGTTTTTT.

The rearrangement uses TRBV4-3 and TRBJ2-1; TRBD2 matches 8 bases. With V trimmed by 1 base and J by 12 bases, 11 bases remained unmatched. Germline V CDR1 and CDR2: LGHNA, YSLEER. This CDR3 is built from 15 residues. This CDR3 is CASSQGLANGEGQFF. For the CDR3, the DNA is TGCGCCAGCAGCCAAGGACTAGCGAACGGGGAGGGGCAGTTCTTC.

This chain joins TRBV7-9 and TRBJ1-1, with unresolved D. Germline V gene data show CDR1 as SEHNR and CDR2 as FQNEAQ (reference sequence). V was cut by 5 bases and J by 7 bases, with 11 bases left in between. This CDR3 has 12 amino acids. The chain's CDR3 is CASSQPDSEAFF. DNA of the CDR3: TGTGCCAGCAGCCAACCTGATAGTGAAGCTTTCTTT.

The chain employs TRBV30 and TRBJ2-5; TRBD2 agrees at 7 bases. Germline assignment: CDR1 GTSNPN and CDR2 SVGIG (reference sequence). The CDR3 sequence is 13 residues long. V trimming: 3 bases; J trimming: 1 base; junction bases outside the gene matches: 2. CDR3 amino acids: CAWRSSGQETQYF. The CDR3 coding sequence is TGTGCCTGGAGGTCTAGCGGCCAAGAGACCCAGTACTTC.

The chain is built from TRBV6-5 and TRBJ2-3; 8 bases match TRBD2. Germline V lookup: CDR1 MNHEY, CDR2 SVGAGI. The junction had 2 bases not matched to a gene; V was cut back by 0 bases and J by 6 bases. The CDR3 has 14 amino acids. The CDR3 region has the DNA TGTGCCAGCAGTTACTCACGGGGGGGCGATACGCAGTATTTT. It yields the protein CASSYSRGGDTQYF.

The chain joins TRBV6-1 to TRBJ1-5; 7 bases are shared with TRBD1. Germline-derived CDR1 and CDR2 are MNHNS and SASEGT. After removal of 7 bases from V and 3 bases from J, the junction contained 9 bases not matched to a gene. CDR3 length equals 15 residues. CDR3 sequence: CASTPGQTNNQPQHF. Here the CDR3 DNA reads TGTGCCAGCACCCCGGGACAGACAAACAATCAGCCCCAGCATTTT.

This clone was counted a few times. The V call is TRBV7-2, the J call TRBJ1-5; 10 bases fit TRBD1. V shed 2 bases and J 6 bases; nucleotides not matched to a gene: 4. CDR1 and CDR2 (germline): SGHTA, FQGNSA. The CDR3 consists of 15 residues. The CDR3 DNA is TGTGCCAGCAGCTTACGGACAGGGGGGAGTCAGCCCCAGCATTTT. Its translation is CASSLRTGGSQPQHF.

This chain connects TRBV21-1 to TRBJ1-5. TRBV21-1 is a known pseudogene. This CDR3 has 14 amino acids. The CDR3 sequence is CASSKGSGGQPQHF. DNA of the CDR3: TGTGCCAGCAGCAAAGGAAGTGGCGGTCAGCCCCAGCATTTT.

The chain couples TRBV5-1 to TRBJ2-3, with TRBD2 matching 8 bases. CDR3 length equals 14 residues. Looked up from germline, CDR1 is SGHRS and CDR2 is YFSETQ. Trimming at V came to 5 bases and at J to 4 bases, leaving 6 bases not matched to a gene. CDR3 sequence (DNA): TGCGCCAGCAGGACTAGCGCCACGGCAGATACGCAGTATTTT. It translates to CASRTSATADTQYF.

The genes are TRBV4-1 and TRBJ2-7, with 12 bases matching TRBD2. J was trimmed by 3 bases and V by 0 bases; bases with no gene match: 9. The CDR3 covers 18 residues. CDR1 and CDR2 from the germline V gene are MGHRA and YSYEKL. The CDR3 DNA sequence: TGCGCCAGCAGCCAAGATCGTAGGACTAGCGGGGAAGGCTACGAGCAGTACTTC. Translation: CASSQDRRTSGEGYEQYF.